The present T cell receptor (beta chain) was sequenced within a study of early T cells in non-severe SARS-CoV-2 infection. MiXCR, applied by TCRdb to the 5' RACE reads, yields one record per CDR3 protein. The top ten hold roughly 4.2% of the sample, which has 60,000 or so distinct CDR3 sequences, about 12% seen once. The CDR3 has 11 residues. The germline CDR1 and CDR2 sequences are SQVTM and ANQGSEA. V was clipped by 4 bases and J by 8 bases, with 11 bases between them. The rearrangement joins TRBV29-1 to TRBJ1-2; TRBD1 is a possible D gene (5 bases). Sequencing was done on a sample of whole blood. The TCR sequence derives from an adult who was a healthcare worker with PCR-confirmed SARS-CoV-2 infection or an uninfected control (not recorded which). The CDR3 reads CSVGRVDGYTF. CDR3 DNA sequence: TGCAGCGTTGGCAGGGTGGACGGCTACACCTTC.